This TCR beta chain was found in a study of shared T cell receptors in the human thymus. The CDR3 consists of 21 residues. Trimming pared 0 bases from V and 3 bases from J, leaving 27 bases between. Germline values: CDR1 LGHNA, CDR2 YNFKEQ. Sequencing used immunoSEQ multiplex PCR; TCRdb keeps in-frame clones, though not all of them. This table holds 55,000 to 80,000 clones, about 95% found once. This chain connects TRBV4-2 to TRBJ2-1, with a possible D match to TRBD1 (5 bases). The receptor was derived from a human donor. The specimen was thymocytes. The CDR3, as DNA: TGTGCCAGCAGCCAAGAACCCGAAAGGAAAATACAGGTGGGCGGCTACAATGAGCAGTTCTTC. As protein: CASSQEPERKIQVGGYNEQFF.